This T cell receptor (beta chain) is from a study of blood T cell repertoires in COVID-19. Turning to the study itself: COVID-19 samples, acute and convalescent, were from the United States, Italy and Spain. Nucleic acid was either cDNA or gDNA, and it came from T cells, B-cell-depleted T cells, or PBMCs.

The authors' processing: Counts of nucleated cells, estimated from reference gene primer amplification, were obtained. TCRdb's copy holds only in-frame clones and misses some; the assay was immunoSEQ multiplex PCR. V, J and clone size were drawn from that table, and D and trimming were deduced from the DNA. The table has approximately 72,000 clones, roughly nine tenths seen once; the top ten hold 1.3% to 1.5%. This CDR3 is built from 12 residues. V shed 8 bases, J shed 7 bases, and the junction held 7 bases outside the gene matches. Per the germline V gene, CDR1 is MNHNY and CDR2 is SVGAGI (reference sequence).

The sequence came from a man aged 60 to 69 with acute or convalescent COVID-19. Sequencing input: peripheral blood. The rearrangement links TRBV6-6 to TRBJ1-2; 7 positions agree with TRBD1. The CDR3 DNA reads as TGTGCCAGCTCGGGGACAGTTGTTGGCTACACCTTC. Amino acids: CASSGTVVGYTF.